This TCR beta chain was observed in a study of blood T cell repertoires in COVID-19 (TCRdb year 2020). Regarding the complete study: Collaborator samples came from the United States, Italy and Spain and covered acute and convalescent phases of COVID-19. Where available, HLA class I and class II types were taken from metadata supplied by the sample provider and were not determined by assay-based typing. Deeply sampled blood TCRbeta repertoires from subjects exposed to, actively infected with, or recovered from COVID-19 were included in the dataset. The sample metadata nearly always contained a de-identified subject ID, COVID-19 status, age in years and sex. A freely available public database, intended as a resource for researchers studying the immune response to SARS-CoV-2, is where the repertoires were released. Samples were obtained from the ongoing ImmuneRACE study (first 160 participants) and from 950 to 1,500 subjects provided by 6 global collaborators. The prospective study material was composed of cDNA or gDNA derived from T cells, B-cell-depleted T cells, or PBMCs.

Comments on this clone: The specificity of this receptor is unknown. It has no much larger one-base neighbor in the sample; base qualities were not kept.

Collaborating institutions collected whole blood in K2EDTA tubes following their own protocols. For TCRbeta analysis, collaborator samples were shipped as frozen whole blood, as isolated PBMCs, or as DNA extracted from either sample type. Trimming takes 3 bases from V and 1 base from J, and the germline ends sit 10 bases apart. CDR3 length: 14 amino acids, cysteine to phenylalanine. CDR3 DNA is the only sequence kept; it has 42 bases, read in frame from the first base. In the germline V gene, CDR1 corresponds to SGHRS and CDR2 to YFSETQ. The immunoSEQ Assay, a bias-controlled multiplex PCR, was used to amplify TCRbeta CDR3 regions from genomic DNA. As for how the authors treated the data: The number of nucleated cells in each sample was estimated from the amplification of reference gene primers within the assay. To quantify the absolute abundance of each unique TCRbeta CDR3 rearrangement, sequence reads were collapsed and filtered. For each sample, productive Simpson clonality was calculated as the square root of Simpson's diversity index across productive rearrangements. The clones in this table, taken by TCRdb from immuneACCESS, are in-frame only. Not every clone is retained; where verified, under half of the shortfall comes from an unresolved V gene, and the cause of the rest is unknown. V, J and clone size were drawn from that table, and D and trimming were deduced from the DNA. This sample lists over 150,000 clones; almost 85% were detected once. The ten most abundant clones make up about 6.9% of the sample.

What the study reported, not specific to this receptor: Clinical and demographic metadata were provided uncurated, with the amount varying by source and participant.

What was sequenced was peripheral blood. This receptor was identified in a human donor with acute or convalescent COVID-19. The donor label of this sample is uncertain. Here the chain combines TRBV5-1 and TRBJ1-1, with no reliable assignment of the D segment. The CDR3 is CASSWSGRNTEAFF. The bases read TGCGCCAGCAGCTGGAGCGGCCGGAACACTGAAGCTTTCTTT.